One TCR beta chain is described in this entry. Its specificity is unknown. The entry originates in a study of response to subunit inactivated influenza vaccine. Overall study findings and caveats: It was suggested by the authors that few new T cells are recruited by each seasonal influenza vaccination.

The CDR3 runs to 14 residues. The germline V gene has CDR1 SEHNR and CDR2 FQNEAQ (reference sequence). Between the trimmed V and J ends, which lost 3 bases and 4 bases, there was a span of 12 bases. MiXCR was run by TCRdb on the RT-PCR reads, yielding one entry per CDR3 protein. Of 500,000 to 650,000 distinct CDR3 sequences listed, roughly 8.2% were seen once; the top ten hold approximately 13%. Source: PBMCs from blood, taken around 25 months after vaccination. This receptor was taken from a man in his fifties or sixties who received an inactivated influenza vaccine. The genes are TRBV7-9 and TRBJ1-2; D is unresolved. The CDR3 sequence: CASSFGRIPYGYTF. The CDR3 DNA sequence: TGTGCCAGCAGCTTTGGACGTATCCCCTATGGCTACACCTTC.